One and the same sample provided the 21 T cell receptor beta chains below, sequenced in a study of T-cell memory formation after mild COVID-19. Each CDR3 protein is one row after TCRdb ran MiXCR on the 5' RACE reads. The sample lists roughly 410,000 distinct CDR3 sequences; 20% to 25% were seen once. The sequenced sample consisted of PBMCs or a T cell subset sorted from them (not recorded which). These receptors all stem from an adult woman who had mild COVID-19 (a few samples of this study predate the infection). Cell type and time point are not known.

This clonotype showed up just a few times. The rearrangement joins TRBV5-1 to TRBJ1-1; TRBD1 is a possible D gene (6 bases). Germline V gene data show CDR1 as SGHRS and CDR2 as YFSETQ. The ends were cut back, 5 bases at V and 4 bases at J, with 15 bases in the middle. The CDR3 extends over 14 amino acids. Here the CDR3 reads CASRRSSDSTEAFF. CDR3 DNA: TGCGCCAGCAGGCGCTCGTCGGACAGCACTGAAGCTTTCTTT. Full variable domain (missing parts from reference TRBV5-1 and TRBJ1-1): KAGVTQTPRYLIKTRGQQVTLSCSPISGHRSVSWYQQTPGQGLQFLFEYFSETQRNKGNFPGRFSGRQFSNSRSEMNVSTLELGDSALYLCASRRSSDSTEAFFGQGTRLTVV.

The chain combines TRBV18 with TRBJ2-1, with D maybe TRBD1 (6 bases). V lost 2 bases and J 10 bases, leaving 18 bases between the germline ends. The CDR3 has 15 amino acids. Germline values: CDR1 KGHSH, CDR2 LQKENI. In DNA form, the CDR3 reads TGTGCCAGCTCACCAAGGGACACTATACGTAGGGAGCAGTTCTTC. This codes for CASSPRDTIRREQFF.

This sequence joins TRBV7-3 and TRBJ1-1; no clear D. Germline CDR1 and CDR2: SGHTA and FQGTGA. This CDR3 is built from 15 residues. V was cut by 3 bases and J by 7 bases, with 18 bases left in between. CDR3 DNA sequence: TGTGCCAGCAGCTTTCCGGATGACACCTGGAATGAAGCTTTCTTT. This codes for CASSFPDDTWNEAFF.

V gene TRBV7-2 combines with J gene TRBJ1-2; 9 bases align to TRBD1. Germline CDR1 and CDR2: SGHTA and FQGNSA. Trimming took 1 base from V and 9 from J; bases not matched to a gene: 12. This CDR3 comprises 16 residues. The CDR3 sequence is CASSLDSGTGKSSYTF. DNA of the CDR3: TGTGCCAGCAGCTTAGACTCAGGGACAGGGAAGAGCAGCTACACCTTC.

V gene TRBV20-1 combines with J gene TRBJ2-3, with no clear D. V lost 5 bases to trimming and J lost 2 bases, with 8 bases between them. Germline values: CDR1 DFQATT, CDR2 SNEGSKA (reference sequence). The CDR3 consists of 12 residues. This CDR3 reads CSARVDTDTQYF. The CDR3 nucleotides read TGCAGTGCTCGGGTTGACACAGATACGCAGTATTTT.

This clonotype appeared a few times. The rearrangement links TRBV7-3 to TRBJ2-1; perhaps TRBD2 as D (6 bases). The CDR3 is 13 residues long. From germline, CDR1 is SGHTA and CDR2 FQGTGA. V was pared by 6 bases and J by 6 bases, with 12 bases between. The CDR3 coding sequence is TGTGCCAGCAGTCCCGGGACTGCCAATGAGCAGTTCTTC. Residues: CASSPGTANEQFF.

V and J are TRBV7-2 and TRBJ2-5; D not certain. The CDR3 is made up of 15 amino acids. Per the germline V gene, CDR1 is SGHTA and CDR2 is FQGNSA. V dropped 6 bases and J dropped 4 bases, with 18 bases sitting between them. The CDR3 here is CASSLPPHGLETQYF. CDR3 coding DNA: TGTGCCAGCAGTCTACCTCCCCACGGGTTAGAGACCCAGTACTTC.

This chain joins TRBV6-2 or TRBV6-3 and TRBJ2-2; no clear D gene. With 3 bases removed from V and 1 base from J, the gap between germline ends came to 3 bases. This CDR3 is built from 13 residues. Germline CDR1 reads MNHEY; CDR2 reads SVGEGT. Written as DNA, the CDR3 is TGTGCCAGCAGTTATTTGAACACCGGGGAGCTGTTTTTT. It is translated as CASSYLNTGELFF.

V is TRBV7-2 and J is TRBJ2-5; 8 bases map to TRBD1. The trim removed 3 bases at V and 0 bases at J, leaving 15 bases unmatched. Germline V gene sequence: CDR1 SGHTA, CDR2 FQGNSA. CDR3 length equals 19 residues. The CDR3 loop is CASSFGGQGILVNQETQYF. The CDR3 DNA reads as TGTGCCAGCAGCTTCGGAGGACAGGGAATCTTGGTAAACCAAGAGACCCAGTACTTC.

The chain couples TRBV6-5 to TRBJ2-2; 9 bases match TRBD1. The CDR3 extends over 16 amino acids. The V gene end was trimmed by 0 bases and the J gene end by 4 bases; junction bases not matched to a gene: 3. Germline V CDR1 and CDR2: MNHEY, SVGAGI. The chain's CDR3 is CASSYSGTGSTGELFF. The CDR3 DNA reads TGTGCCAGCAGTTACTCCGGGACAGGGAGCACCGGGGAGCTGTTTTTT.

The chain recombines TRBV20-1 with TRBJ2-3; 9 bases match TRBD2. The V gene's germline CDR1 is DFQATT and CDR2 SNEGSKA (reference sequence). J lost 2 bases, V lost 2 bases, and 8 bases had no gene match. This CDR3 is 16 amino acids long. This CDR3 is CSARKGLAGITDTQYF. The CDR3 DNA is TGCAGTGCTAGAAAGGGGCTAGCGGGAATCACAGATACGCAGTATTTT.

As concerns this clonotype: At one of its ends the junction is not consistent with the germline gene, which may arise from a read error. V usage is TRBV6-5 and J usage is TRBJ2-3; possibly TRBD1 for D (6 bases). Germline values: CDR1 MNHEY, CDR2 SVGAGI. The CDR3 has 15 amino acids. The CDR3 reads CASRDPFRDTATQYF. In DNA, the CDR3 is TGTGCCAGCAGGGACCCTTTCCGGGACACAGCTACGCAGTATTTT.

This clonotype was recorded a few times. CDR3 nucleotides: TGTGCCAGCAGCTTAGCGGCCAACCACAATGAGCAGTTCTTC. Protein: CASSLAANHNEQFF. The chain links TRBV7-9 to TRBJ2-1; D not certain. This CDR3 comprises 14 residues. Trimming stripped 0 bases from V and 5 bases from J, with 8 bases between. Looked up from germline, CDR1 is SEHNR and CDR2 is FQNEAQ (reference sequence).

The genes are TRBV4-1 and TRBJ2-7, with D unresolved. The CDR3 has 16 amino acids. Trimming took off 3 bases at V and 0 bases at J, with 15 bases between the two ends. CDR1 and CDR2 (germline): MGHRA, YSYEKL. Here the CDR3 DNA reads TGCGCCAGCAGCCAGGCCCCTGGGCAGGCCTCCTACGAGCAGTACTTC. Translation gives CASSQAPGQASYEQYF.

The CDR3 protein is CASSYSGTNYEQYF. CDR3 sequence (DNA): TGTGCCAGCAGTTACTCGGGGACAAACTACGAGCAGTACTTC. The chain carries TRBV6-5 and TRBJ2-7; weak D call: TRBD1 (6 bases). Germline V CDR1 and CDR2: MNHEY, SVGAGI. Trimming shortened V by 0 bases and J by 3 bases, and 9 bases separated the two germline ends. The CDR3 spans 14 residues.

This clonotype was counted a few times. The genes are TRBV30 and TRBJ2-3; 14 nucleotides agree with TRBD2. V was pared by 3 bases and J by 1 base, with 3 bases of the junction left unmatched. The CDR3 length is 16 residues. The germline CDR1 and CDR2 sequences are GTSNPN and SVGIG (reference sequence). The CDR3 DNA is TGTGCCTGGAGCCGGGGACTAGCGGGAGGCACAGATACGCAGTATTTT. This gives the protein CAWSRGLAGGTDTQYF.

V gene TRBV29-1 combines with J gene TRBJ1-1; TRBD1 aligns across 8 bases. The germline V gene has CDR1 SQVTM and CDR2 ANQGSEA. The J segment lost 5 bases and the V segment lost 3 bases, leaving 5 bases of the junction unmatched. The CDR3 runs 13 residues. The CDR3 bases are TGCAGCGTTGAGACAGGGGAATTGACTGAAGCTTTCTTT. It translates to CSVETGELTEAFF. Filled out from reference TRBV29-1 and TRBJ1-1, the complete variable domain reads SAVISQKPSRDICQRGTSLTIQCQVDSQVTMMFWYRQQPGQSLTLIATANQGSEATYESGFVIDKFPISRPNLTFSTLTVSNMSPEDSSIYLCSVETGELTEAFFGQGTRLTVV.

V is TRBV4-2 and J is TRBJ2-2; D gene uncertain. CDR1 and CDR2 (germline): LGHNA, YNFKEQ. CDR3 length: 21 amino acids. V was pared by 3 bases and J by 6 bases, with 32 bases between. The DNA for the CDR3 is TGTGCCAGCAGCCACCCGTTTTTACAGCGCGGACGACAAACGCCGTCCGGGGAGCTGTTTTTT. Residues: CASSHPFLQRGRQTPSGELFF.

The chain carries TRBV10-3 and TRBJ1-6, with no clear D. Germline V gene data show CDR1 as ENHRY and CDR2 as SYGVKD. CDR3 length equals 14 residues. The V end lost 2 bases, the J end lost 9 bases, and 11 bases lay between the germline ends. The CDR3 loop is CAISEREGGSPLHF. Written as DNA, the CDR3 is TGTGCCATCAGTGAGCGGGAGGGAGGTTCACCCCTCCACTTT.

The chain links TRBV7-9 to TRBJ2-5; 9 positions agree with TRBD1. CDR3 length: 15 amino acids. Losses at the gene ends were 5 bases for V and 5 bases for J; bases not matched to a gene: 9. Per germline, CDR1 SEHNR and CDR2 FQNEAQ (reference sequence). The CDR3 protein is CASSPDRGILETQYF. The CDR3 DNA is TGTGCCAGCAGCCCGGACAGGGGAATTTTGGAGACCCAGTACTTC. Combining the CDR3 with reference TRBV7-9 and TRBJ2-5 gives the whole variable domain DTGVSQNPRHKITKRGQNVTFRCDPISEHNRLYWYRQTLGQGPEFLTYFQNEAQLEKSRLLSDRFSAERPKGSFSTLEIQRTEQGDSAMYLCASSPDRGILETQYFGPGTRLLVL.

This clonotype has a handful of counts. The gene calls are TRBV12-3 or TRBV12-4 and TRBJ2-7, with 7 nucleotides matching TRBD2. V was pared by 6 bases and J by 3 bases, with 5 bases of the junction left unmatched. CDR3 length equals 13 residues. The CDR3 DNA is TGTGCCAGCAGGCCCGGGACTAACTACGAGCAGTACTTC. It codes for CASRPGTNYEQYF.